These T cell receptor beta chains were read from a single sample in a study of control samples from healthy donors and cancer patients. Assay: immunoSEQ multiplex PCR; the TCRdb copy retains only in-frame clones and omits some. Its table lists some 180,000 clones. Sequences were obtained from blood. These receptors all come from a woman in her 30s in good health. The CDR3 runs from the conserved cysteine through the conserved F or W. A D gene is named only where the DNA matches it firmly.

>TRBV29-1|TRBJ1-2|-
CSVQASTGYGYTF
TGCAGCGTTCAGGCCAGCACGGGCTATGGCTACACCTTC
>TRBV28|TRBJ1-2|-
CASSPGLGYTF
TGTGCCAGCAGTCCCGGCCTGGGCTACACCTTC
>TRBV11-2|TRBJ2-5|-
CASSARQAAGKETQYF
TGTGCCAGCAGCGCCCGACAGGCGGCAGGGAAAGAGACCCAGTACTTC
>TRBV6-2/TRBV6-3|TRBJ1-6|-
CASSRPGRGPDVALHF
TGTGCCAGCAGTCGCCCTGGACGAGGCCCTGATGTAGCCCTCCACTTT
>TRBV28|TRBJ1-1|-
CASSPGPLEAFF
TGTGCCAGCAGCCCGGGACCGCTTGAAGCTTTCTTT
>TRBV6-5|TRBJ1-1|-
CASSYSKVLAAEAFF
TGTGCCAGCAGTTACTCGAAGGTTTTGGCAGCCGAAGCTTTCTTT
>TRBV7-6|TRBJ1-1|TRBD1
CASSLAQGARNTEAFF
TGTGCCAGCAGCTTAGCGCAGGGGGCGCGGAACACTGAAGCTTTCTTT
>TRBV19|TRBJ1-2|TRBD1
CASRPQGANYGYTF
TGTGCCAGTAGACCACAGGGGGCAAACTATGGCTACACCTTC
>TRBV6-2/TRBV6-3|TRBJ2-5|-
CASSPRPGYYFQETQYF
TGTGCCAGCAGTCCAAGGCCGGGTTACTATTTCCAAGAGACCCAGTACTTC
>TRBV5-5|TRBJ2-7|TRBD2
CASSLGLAGGYEQYF
TGTGCCAGCAGCTTGGGACTAGCGGGGGGGTACGAGCAGTACTTC
>TRBV27|TRBJ1-1|-
CASSLTGLNTEAFF
TGTGCCAGCAGTTTAACAGGGCTGAACACTGAAGCTTTCTTT
>TRBV30|TRBJ1-6|-
CAWRFIGRNSPLHF
TGTGCCTGGAGGTTTATCGGCCGAAATTCACCCCTCCACTTT
>TRBV4-2|TRBJ1-1|-
CASSPRDTLEAFF
TGTGCCAGCAGCCCTCGGGACACCCTGGAAGCTTTCTTT
>TRBV18|TRBJ1-3|-
CASSQGKGLSSSGNTIYF
TGTGCCAGCTCCCAGGGAAAGGGGCTCTCGAGCTCTGGAAACACCATATATTTT
>TRBV6-4|TRBJ2-1|-
CASSRTRAGSYNEQFF
TGTGCCAGCAGTCGTACTAGGGCCGGGTCCTACAATGAGCAGTTCTTC
>TRBV7-9|TRBJ1-1|-
CASSLSPGNTEAFF
TGTGCCAGCAGCTTGTCCCCAGGGAACACTGAAGCTTTCTTT
>TRBV14|TRBJ1-6|-
CASSQGLSGGDYNSPLHF
TGTGCCAGCAGCCAAGGCCTCTCTGGGGGCGACTATAATTCACCCCTCCACTTT
>TRBV28|TRBJ1-6|-
CASSTTFRGNSPLHF
TGTGCCAGCAGTACAACCTTCCGGGGGAATTCACCCCTCCACTTT
>TRBV2|TRBJ2-7|-
CASSDSSSGKLDEQYF
TGTGCCAGCAGTGACTCTAGTTCCGGTAAGTTGGACGAGCAGTACTTC
>TRBV4-1|TRBJ1-5|TRBD1
CASSQGHLGLTGANQPQHF
TGCGCCAGCAGCCAAGGCCACCTGGGATTAACAGGGGCAAATCAGCCCCAGCATTTT
>TRBV9|TRBJ2-5|TRBD1
CASGRGGTGQETQYF
TGTGCCAGCGGCAGGGGGGGGACAGGGCAAGAGACCCAGTACTTC
>TRBV18|TRBJ2-5|-
CASSPRGKTGLQETQYF
TGTGCCAGCTCACCACGGGGGAAGACAGGACTACAAGAGACCCAGTACTTC
>TRBV5-1|TRBJ2-1|TRBD2
CASELAGWGNNEQFF
TGCGCCAGCGAACTAGCGGGATGGGGAAACAATGAGCAGTTCTTC
>TRBV18|TRBJ2-6|-
CASPRLSGANVLTF
TGTGCCAGCCCTCGTCTCTCTGGGGCCAACGTCCTGACTTTC
>TRBV5-1|TRBJ1-1|-
CASSLGWMNTEAFF
TGCGCCAGCAGCTTGGGGTGGATGAACACTGAAGCTTTCTTT
>TRBV19|TRBJ2-7|TRBD1
CASSMGTGAYEQYF
TGTGCCAGTAGTATGGGGACAGGGGCCTACGAGCAGTACTTC